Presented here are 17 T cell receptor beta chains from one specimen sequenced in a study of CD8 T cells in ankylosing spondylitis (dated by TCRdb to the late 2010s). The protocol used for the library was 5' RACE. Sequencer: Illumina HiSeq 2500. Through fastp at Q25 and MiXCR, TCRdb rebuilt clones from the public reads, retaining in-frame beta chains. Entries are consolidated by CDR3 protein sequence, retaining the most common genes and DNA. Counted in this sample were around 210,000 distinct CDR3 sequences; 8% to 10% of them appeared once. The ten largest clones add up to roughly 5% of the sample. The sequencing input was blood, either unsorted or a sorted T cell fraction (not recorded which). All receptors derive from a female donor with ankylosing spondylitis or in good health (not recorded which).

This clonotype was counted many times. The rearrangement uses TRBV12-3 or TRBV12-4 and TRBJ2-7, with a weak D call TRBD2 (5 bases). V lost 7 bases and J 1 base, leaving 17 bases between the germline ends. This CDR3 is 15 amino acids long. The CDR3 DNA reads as TGTGCCAGCACCCTTGGTTTGGCGGGTTCCTACGAGCAGTACTTC. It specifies CASTLGLAGSYEQYF.

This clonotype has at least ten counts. DNA of the CDR3: TGCAGTGTCGGAGGGACCCCTCTGGGAAACACCATATATTTT. Its protein product is CSVGGTPLGNTIYF. The V gene is TRBV20-1, the J gene TRBJ1-3, with TRBD1 as a possible D gene (5 bases). Trimming took off 7 bases at V and 4 bases at J, with 17 bases between the two ends. The CDR3 has 14 residues. The germline gives CDR1 DFQATT, CDR2 SNEGSKA (reference sequence).

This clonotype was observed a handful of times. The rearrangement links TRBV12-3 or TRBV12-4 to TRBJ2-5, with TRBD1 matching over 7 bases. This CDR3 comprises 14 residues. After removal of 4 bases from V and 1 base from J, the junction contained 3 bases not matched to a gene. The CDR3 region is CASSSGDSQETQYF. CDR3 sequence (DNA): TGTGCCAGCAGTTCCGGGGACAGCCAAGAGACCCAGTACTTC.

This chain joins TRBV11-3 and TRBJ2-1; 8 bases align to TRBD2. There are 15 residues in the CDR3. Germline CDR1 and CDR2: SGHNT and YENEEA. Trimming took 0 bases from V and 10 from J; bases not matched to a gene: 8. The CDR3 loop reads CASSLERAGVREQFF. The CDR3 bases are TGTGCCAGCAGCTTAGAGCGAGCGGGAGTCCGCGAGCAGTTCTTC.

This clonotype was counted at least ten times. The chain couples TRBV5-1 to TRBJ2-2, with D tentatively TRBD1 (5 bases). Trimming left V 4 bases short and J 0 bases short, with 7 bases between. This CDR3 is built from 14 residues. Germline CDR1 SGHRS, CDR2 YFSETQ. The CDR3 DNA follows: TGCGCCAGCAGCCAGGACACGAACACCGGGGAGCTGTTTTTT. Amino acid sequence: CASSQDTNTGELFF.

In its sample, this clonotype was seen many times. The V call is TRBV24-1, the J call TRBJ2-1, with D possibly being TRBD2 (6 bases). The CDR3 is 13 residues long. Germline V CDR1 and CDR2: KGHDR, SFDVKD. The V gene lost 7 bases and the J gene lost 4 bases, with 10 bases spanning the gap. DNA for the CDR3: TGTGCCACCAGGGGCGGGATGTACAATGAGCAGTTCTTC. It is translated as CATRGGMYNEQFF.

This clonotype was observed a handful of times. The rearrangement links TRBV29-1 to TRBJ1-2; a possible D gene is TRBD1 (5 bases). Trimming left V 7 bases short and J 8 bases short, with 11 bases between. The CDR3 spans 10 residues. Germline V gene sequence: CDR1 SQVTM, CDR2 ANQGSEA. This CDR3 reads CSADGGGYTF. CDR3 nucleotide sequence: TGCAGCGCCGATGGGGGGGGCTACACCTTC.

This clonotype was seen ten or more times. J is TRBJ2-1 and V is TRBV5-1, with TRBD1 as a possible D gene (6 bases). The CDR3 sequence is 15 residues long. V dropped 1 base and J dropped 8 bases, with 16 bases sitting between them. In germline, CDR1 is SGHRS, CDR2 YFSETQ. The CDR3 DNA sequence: TGCGCCAGCAGCTTGCTGGGGAGCAGGGGATATGAGCAGTTCTTC. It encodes CASSLLGSRGYEQFF.

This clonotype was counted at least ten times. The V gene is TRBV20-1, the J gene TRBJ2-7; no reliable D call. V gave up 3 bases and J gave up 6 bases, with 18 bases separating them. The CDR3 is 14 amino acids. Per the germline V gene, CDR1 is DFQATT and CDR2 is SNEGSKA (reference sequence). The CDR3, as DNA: TGCAGTGCTAGTATCAACAAACTGACGGGCGAGCAGTACTTC. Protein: CSASINKLTGEQYF.

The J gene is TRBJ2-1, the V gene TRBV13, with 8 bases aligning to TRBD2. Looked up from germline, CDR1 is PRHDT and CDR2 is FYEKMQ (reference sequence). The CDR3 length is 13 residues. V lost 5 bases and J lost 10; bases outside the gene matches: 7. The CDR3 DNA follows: TGTGCCAGCAGCGGCACTAGCGGTACCGAGCAGTTCTTC. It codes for CASSGTSGTEQFF.

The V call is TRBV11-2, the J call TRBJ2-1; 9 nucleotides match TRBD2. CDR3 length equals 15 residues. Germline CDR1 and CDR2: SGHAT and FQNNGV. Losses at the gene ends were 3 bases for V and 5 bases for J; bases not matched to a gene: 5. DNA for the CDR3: TGTGCCAGCAGCTTGCTTGTAGCGGGGGACAATGAGCAGTTCTTC. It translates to CASSLLVAGDNEQFF.

CDR3 sequence: CASTKMGRATQYF. The CDR3 nucleotides read TGTGCCAGCACCAAAATGGGGCGCGCGACCCAGTACTTC. This chain links TRBV28 with TRBJ2-5; D is perhaps TRBD1 (5 bases). The length of the CDR3 is 13 residues. Germline CDR1 is MDHEN and CDR2 is SYDVKM. V lost 7 bases to trimming and J lost 7 bases, with 16 bases between them.

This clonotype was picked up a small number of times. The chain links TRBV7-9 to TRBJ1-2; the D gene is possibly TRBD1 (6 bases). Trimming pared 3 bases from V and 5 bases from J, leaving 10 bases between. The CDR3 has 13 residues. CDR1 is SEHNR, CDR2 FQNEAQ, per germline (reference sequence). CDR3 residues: CASSLNRVYGYTF. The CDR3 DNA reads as TGTGCCAGCAGCTTGAACAGGGTGTATGGCTACACCTTC.

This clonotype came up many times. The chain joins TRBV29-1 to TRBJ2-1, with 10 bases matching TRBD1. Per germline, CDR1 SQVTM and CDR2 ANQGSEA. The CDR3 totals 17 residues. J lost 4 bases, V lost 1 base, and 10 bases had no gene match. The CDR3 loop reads CSVEVGQGVRGYNEQFF. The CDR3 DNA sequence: TGCAGCGTTGAAGTCGGACAGGGGGTAAGGGGATACAATGAGCAGTTCTTC.

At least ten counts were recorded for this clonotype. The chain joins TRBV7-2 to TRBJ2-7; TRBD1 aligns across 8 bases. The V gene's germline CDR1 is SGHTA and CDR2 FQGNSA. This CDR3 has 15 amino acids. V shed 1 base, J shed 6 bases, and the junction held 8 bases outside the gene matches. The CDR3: CASSLVAGGPGEQYF. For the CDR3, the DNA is TGTGCCAGCAGCTTAGTAGCAGGGGGCCCGGGCGAGCAGTACTTC. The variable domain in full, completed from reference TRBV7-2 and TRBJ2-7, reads GAGVSQSPSNKVTEKGKDVELRCDPISGHTALYWYRQSLGQGLEFLIYFQGNSAPDKSGLPSDRFSAERTGGSVSTLTIQRTQQEDSAVYLCASSLVAGGPGEQYFGPGTRLTVT.

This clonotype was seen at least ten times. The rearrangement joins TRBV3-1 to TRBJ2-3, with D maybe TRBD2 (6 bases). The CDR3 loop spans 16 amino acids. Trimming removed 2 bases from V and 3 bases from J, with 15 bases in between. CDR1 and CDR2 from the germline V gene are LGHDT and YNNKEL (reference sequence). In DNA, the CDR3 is TGTGCCAGCAGCCAAATAGACGGGAGAATGACAGATACGCAGTATTTT. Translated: CASSQIDGRMTDTQYF.

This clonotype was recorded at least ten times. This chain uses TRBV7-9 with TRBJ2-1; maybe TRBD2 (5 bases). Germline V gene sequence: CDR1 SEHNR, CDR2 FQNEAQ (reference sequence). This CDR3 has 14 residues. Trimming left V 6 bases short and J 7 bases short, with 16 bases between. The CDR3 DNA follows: TGTGCCAGCAGTCTGGTAGGAGGAACGAATGAGCAGTTCTTC. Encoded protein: CASSLVGGTNEQFF.